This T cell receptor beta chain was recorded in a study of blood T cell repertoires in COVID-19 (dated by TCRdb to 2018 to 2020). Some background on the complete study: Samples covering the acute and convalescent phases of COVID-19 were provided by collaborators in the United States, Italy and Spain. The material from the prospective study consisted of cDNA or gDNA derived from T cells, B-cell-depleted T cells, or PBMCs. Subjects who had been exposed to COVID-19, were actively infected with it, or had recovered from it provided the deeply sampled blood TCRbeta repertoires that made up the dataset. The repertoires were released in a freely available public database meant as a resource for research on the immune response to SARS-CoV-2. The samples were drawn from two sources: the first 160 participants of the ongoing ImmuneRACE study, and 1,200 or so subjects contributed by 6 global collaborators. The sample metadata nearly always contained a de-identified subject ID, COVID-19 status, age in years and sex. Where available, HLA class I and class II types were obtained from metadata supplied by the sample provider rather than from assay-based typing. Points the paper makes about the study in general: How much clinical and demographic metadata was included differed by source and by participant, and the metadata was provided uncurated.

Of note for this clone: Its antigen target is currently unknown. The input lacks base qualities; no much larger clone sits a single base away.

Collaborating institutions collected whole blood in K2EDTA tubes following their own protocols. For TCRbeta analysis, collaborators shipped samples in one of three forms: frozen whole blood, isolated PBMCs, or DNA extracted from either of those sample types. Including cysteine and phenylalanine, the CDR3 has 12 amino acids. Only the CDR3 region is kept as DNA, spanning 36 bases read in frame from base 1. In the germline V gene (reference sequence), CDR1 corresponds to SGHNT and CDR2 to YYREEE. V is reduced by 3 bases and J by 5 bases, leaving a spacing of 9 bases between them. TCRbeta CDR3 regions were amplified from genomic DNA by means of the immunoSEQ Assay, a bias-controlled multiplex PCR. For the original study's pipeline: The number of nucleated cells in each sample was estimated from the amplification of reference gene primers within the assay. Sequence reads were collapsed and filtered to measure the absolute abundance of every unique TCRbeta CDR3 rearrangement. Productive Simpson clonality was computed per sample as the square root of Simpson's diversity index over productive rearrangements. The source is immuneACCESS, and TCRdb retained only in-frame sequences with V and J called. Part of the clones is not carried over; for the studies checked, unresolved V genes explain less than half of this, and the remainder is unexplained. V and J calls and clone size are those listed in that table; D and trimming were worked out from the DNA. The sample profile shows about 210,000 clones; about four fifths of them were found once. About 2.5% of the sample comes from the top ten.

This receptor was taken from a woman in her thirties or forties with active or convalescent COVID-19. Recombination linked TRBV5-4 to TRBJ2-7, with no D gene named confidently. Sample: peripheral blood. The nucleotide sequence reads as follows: TGTGCCAGCAGCTCTCCTCTCGACGAGCAGTACTTC. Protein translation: CASSSPLDEQYF.